A single sample gave rise to the 5 T cell receptor beta chains below, sequenced in a study of blood T cells in healthy people across ages. Combining a sample-barcoded 5' primer with a J-beta primer mix, a second PCR ran for about 7 to 11 cycles. TCRdb analysed the 5' RACE reads with MiXCR anew, one entry per CDR3 protein. The data show around 1,600,000 distinct CDR3 sequences, less than 45% seen once. The sample was blood. The receptor source for this set is a woman aged 18-29 years in good health.

This clonotype was recorded only once. V gene TRBV3-1 combines with J gene TRBJ2-2, with D possibly TRBD2 on 5 matching bases. Germline V lookup: CDR1 LGHDT, CDR2 YNNKEL (reference sequence). This CDR3 has 14 amino acids. V gave up 3 bases and J gave up 4 bases, with 9 bases separating them. CDR3 sequence: CASSHFGVTGELFF. The CDR3 DNA is TGTGCCAGCAGCCATTTCGGGGTCACCGGGGAGCTGTTTTTT.

The rearrangement links TRBV7-2 to TRBJ2-2; 7 bases line up with TRBD1. The CDR3 has 16 residues. V lost 1 base, J lost 3 bases, and 5 bases stayed unmatched. Germline V gives CDR1 SGHTA, CDR2 FQGNSA. CDR3 sequence reads: CASSLDRTGDTGELFF. In DNA, the CDR3 is TGTGCCAGCAGCTTAGACCGCACAGGGGACACCGGGGAGCTGTTTTTT. The full variable domain, completed using reference TRBV7-2 and TRBJ2-2, is GAGVSQSPSNKVTEKGKDVELRCDPISGHTALYWYRQSLGQGLEFLIYFQGNSAPDKSGLPSDRFSAERTGGSVSTLTIQRTQQEDSAVYLCASSLDRTGDTGELFFGEGSRLTVL.

The CDR3 nucleotides are TGTGCCAGCAGCCCCCGGGGGAGGACTTCGGGAAACACCATATATTTT. Translation: CASSPRGRTSGNTIYF. The chain links TRBV12-3 or TRBV12-4 to TRBJ1-3; perhaps TRBD1 as D (5 bases). The V end was cut by 6 bases, the J end by 4 bases, with 19 bases between. The CDR3 spans 16 residues.

The V and J genes are TRBV9 and TRBJ2-3; 10 bases line up with TRBD2. The length of the CDR3 is 15 residues. V shed 0 bases and J 6 bases; nucleotides not matched to a gene: 4. Germline CDR1 and CDR2: SGDLS and YYNGEE. DNA for the CDR3: TGTGCCAGCAGCGTAGGGCTAGCGGGAGTGGATACGCAGTATTTT. Its protein is CASSVGLAGVDTQYF.

The chain has TRBV3-1 and TRBJ1-6, with D unresolved. Germline loops: CDR1 LGHDT, CDR2 YNNKEL (reference sequence). V lost 0 bases and J 7 bases, leaving 7 bases between the germline ends. This CDR3 has 14 residues. The CDR3 bases are TGTGCCAGCAGCCAAGAACGTAGGAATTCACCCCTCCACTTT. As protein: CASSQERRNSPLHF.